The sequence of this T cell receptor (beta chain) was determined in a study of monozygotic twins with cystic fibrosis. General study results and limits: Monozygotic CF twins shared more identical nucleotide clonotypes than unrelated patients. Low clonality (median around 0.0095) suggested a mostly naive repertoire. Shared CDR3 numbers were not associated with age, concordance or severity. V usage most resembled the co-twin in 13 of 16 pairs.

Some clones are missing from TCRdb's copy, which holds only in-frame ones; the method was immunoSEQ multiplex PCR. Among about 30,000 clones, 90% were seen once, and the ten largest hold 0.54%. Per germline, CDR1 SNHLY and CDR2 FYNNEI. With V trimmed by 2 bases and J by 8 bases, 7 bases remained unmatched. This CDR3 is built from 14 residues. The sample holds a few counts of this clone. Its antigen is still unknown. The rearrangement uses TRBV2 and TRBJ1-2; 8 nucleotides match TRBD1. Sequenced sample: blood. The TCR comes from a girl aged 2-10 years with cystic fibrosis. The CDR3 DNA reads TGTGCCAGCAGTGAATATACGGACAGGGAAGGCTACACCTTC. It encodes CASSEYTDREGYTF. The full variable domain, completed using reference TRBV2 and TRBJ1-2, is EPEVTQTPSHQVTQMGQEVILRCVPISNHLYFYWYRQILGQKVEFLVSFYNNEISEKSEIFDDQFSVERPDGSNFTLKIRSTKLEDSAMYFCASSEYTDREGYTFGSGTRLTVV.